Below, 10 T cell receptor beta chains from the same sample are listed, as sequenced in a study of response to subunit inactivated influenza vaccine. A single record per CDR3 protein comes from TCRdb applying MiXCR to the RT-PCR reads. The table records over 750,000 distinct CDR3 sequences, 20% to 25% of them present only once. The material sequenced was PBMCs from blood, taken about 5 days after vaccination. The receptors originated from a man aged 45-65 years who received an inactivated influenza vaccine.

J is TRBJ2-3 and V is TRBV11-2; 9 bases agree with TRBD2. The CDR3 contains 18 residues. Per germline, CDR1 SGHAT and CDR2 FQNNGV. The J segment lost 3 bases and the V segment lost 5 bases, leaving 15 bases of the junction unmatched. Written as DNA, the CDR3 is TGTGCCAGCAGCGACGAGATTGACCGCGGGGGGGCTACAGATACGCAGTATTTT. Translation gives CASSDEIDRGGATDTQYF.

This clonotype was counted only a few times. The CDR3 loop is CSARHWEETQYF. DNA of the CDR3: TGCAGTGCTAGACATTGGGAAGAGACCCAGTACTTC. V usage is TRBV20-1 and J usage is TRBJ2-5; D gene ambiguous. The CDR3 has 12 amino acids. Trimming removed 2 bases from V and 3 bases from J, with 7 bases in between. Germline V gene sequence: CDR1 DFQATT, CDR2 SNEGSKA (reference sequence).

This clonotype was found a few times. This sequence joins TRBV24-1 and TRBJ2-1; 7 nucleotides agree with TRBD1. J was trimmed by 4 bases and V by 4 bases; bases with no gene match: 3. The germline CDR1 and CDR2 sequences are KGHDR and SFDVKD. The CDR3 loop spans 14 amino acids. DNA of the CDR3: TGTGCCACCAGTGACGGACAGGCGTACAATGAGCAGTTCTTC. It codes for CATSDGQAYNEQFF.

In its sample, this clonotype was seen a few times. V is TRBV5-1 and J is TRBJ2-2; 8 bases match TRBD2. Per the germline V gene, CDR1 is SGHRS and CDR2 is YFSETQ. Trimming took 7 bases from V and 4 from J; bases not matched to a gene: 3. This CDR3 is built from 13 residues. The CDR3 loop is CASREGGTGELFF. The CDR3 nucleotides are TGCGCCAGCCGGGAGGGCGGCACCGGGGAGCTGTTTTTT.

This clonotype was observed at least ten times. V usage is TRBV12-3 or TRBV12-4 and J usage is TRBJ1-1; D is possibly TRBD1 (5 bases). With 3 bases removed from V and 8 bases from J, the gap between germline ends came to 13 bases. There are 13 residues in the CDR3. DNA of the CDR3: TGTGCCAGCAGTTTTGCAGGGCCAACCGAAGCTTTCTTT. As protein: CASSFAGPTEAFF.

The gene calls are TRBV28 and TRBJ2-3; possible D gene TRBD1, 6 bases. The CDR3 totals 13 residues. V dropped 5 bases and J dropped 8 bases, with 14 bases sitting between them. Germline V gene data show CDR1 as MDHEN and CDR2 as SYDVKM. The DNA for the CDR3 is TGTGCCAGCAGTCCCACCACAGGGAGTACGCAGTATTTT. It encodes CASSPTTGSTQYF.

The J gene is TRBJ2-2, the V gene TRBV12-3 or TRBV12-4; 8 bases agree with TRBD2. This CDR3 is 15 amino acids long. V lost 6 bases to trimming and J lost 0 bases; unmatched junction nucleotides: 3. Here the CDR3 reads CASRGLGTNTGELFF. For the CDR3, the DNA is TGTGCCAGCAGGGGACTAGGGACGAACACCGGGGAGCTGTTTTTT.

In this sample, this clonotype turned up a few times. The CDR3 DNA is TGCAGTGCTAGAGGGATTGGAGCGGCCTACGAGCAGTACTTC. It yields the protein CSARGIGAAYEQYF. J is TRBJ2-7 and V is TRBV20-1; D may be TRBD2 (5 bases). Germline V CDR1 and CDR2: DFQATT, SNEGSKA (reference sequence). The CDR3 consists of 14 residues. Trimming took off 1 base at V and 2 bases at J, with 12 bases between the two ends.

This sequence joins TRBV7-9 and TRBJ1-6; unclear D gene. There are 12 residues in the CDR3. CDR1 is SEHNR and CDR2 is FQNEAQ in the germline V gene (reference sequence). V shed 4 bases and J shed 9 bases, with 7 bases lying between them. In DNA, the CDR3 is TGTGCCAGCAGCTCCGTGGGTTCACCCCTCCACTTT. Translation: CASSSVGSPLHF.

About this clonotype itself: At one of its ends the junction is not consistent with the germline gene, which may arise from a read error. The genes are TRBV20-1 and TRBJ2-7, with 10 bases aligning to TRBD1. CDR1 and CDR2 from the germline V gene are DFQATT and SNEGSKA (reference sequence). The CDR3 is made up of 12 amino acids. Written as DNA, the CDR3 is TGCAGTGCTAGAGGGGATCCGGGACAGGGGTCCTTC. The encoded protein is CSARGDPGQGSF.